This T cell receptor beta chain derives from a study of blood T cell repertoires in COVID-19 (dated by TCRdb to between 2020 and 2021). For context, the study as a whole: Samples from collaborators originated in the United States, Italy and Spain and spanned both the acute and convalescent phases of COVID-19. The prospective study material was composed of cDNA or gDNA derived from T cells, B-cell-depleted T cells, or PBMCs. Subjects who had been exposed to COVID-19, were actively infected with it, or had recovered from it provided the deeply sampled blood TCRbeta repertoires that made up the dataset. The samples were drawn from two sources: the first 160 participants of the ongoing ImmuneRACE study, and 950 to 1,500 subjects contributed by 6 global collaborators. The repertoires were made available in a free public database intended to serve as a resource for research on the immune response to SARS-CoV-2. The sample metadata nearly always contained a de-identified subject ID, COVID-19 status, age in years and sex. Where available, HLA class I and class II types were taken from metadata supplied by the sample provider and were not determined by assay-based typing. General findings and caveats noted by the study authors: The amount of clinical and demographic metadata varied by source and participant and was provided uncurated.

TCRbeta CDR3 regions were amplified from genomic DNA using the immunoSEQ Assay, a bias-controlled multiplex PCR. As for how the authors treated the data: Nucleated cell counts per sample were estimated from amplification of reference gene primers within the assay. To quantify the absolute abundance of each unique TCRbeta CDR3 rearrangement, sequence reads were collapsed and filtered. For each sample, productive Simpson clonality was calculated as the square root of Simpson's diversity index over productive rearrangements. TCRdb carries this immuneACCESS record with in-frame sequences only. Its versions omit some clonotypes, under half of them owing to an unresolved V gene in the studies checked, with the rest unexplained. The V and J calls and clone size were taken over from that table, and D and trimming were inferred from the DNA. Counted in this sample were about 31,000 clones; approximately 85% of them appeared once. Approximately 7.9% of the sample lies in the top ten.

At one collaborating source in Seattle, patients were enrolled during active infection and were followed longitudinally through the course of disease. Whole blood was collected in K2EDTA tubes by collaborating institutions according to the institutions' own protocols. For TCRbeta analysis, collaborators shipped samples as frozen whole blood, isolated PBMCs, or DNA extracted from either of those sample types. To note about this clone: This receptor's antigen is unknown. Base quality data are lacking; no much larger clone is found one base away.

Compared with germline, V lacks 4 bases and J lacks 1 base; bases without a gene match: 8. Counted from cysteine to phenylalanine, this CDR3 has 16 amino acids. Just CDR3 DNA is preserved here, 48 bases in frame from base 1. CDR1 is given as LGHDT and CDR2 as YNNKEL, both from the germline V gene (reference sequence). The sequence links TRBV3-1 (or the pseudogene TRBV3-2) to TRBJ2-5; 8 middle bases align to TRBD2. The sequence was obtained from a man between 60 and 70 years old with COVID-19, enrolled during active disease. Sequencing used peripheral blood. At the DNA level, the sequence is TGTGCCAGCAGCCGCTATAGCGGGACCTTCCAAGAGACCCAGTACTTC. The encoded protein is CASSRYSGTFQETQYF.